The present entry profiles one TCR beta chain with its context. The clone's antigen remains unknown. Base quality data are lacking; no much larger clone is found one base away. The data were taken from a study of cytomegalovirus exposure and HLA in healthy donors (dated by TCRdb to about 2017). General notes on the study: In an earlier analysis of approximately 640 of the donors, 276 Gb of sequence data and 100 million or so unique TCR beta sequences from 180 million or so T cells were reported. Around 320 gigabases of sequencing data and 70 million to 85 million unique TCR sequences were included in an early release covering several hundred HLA-typed donors. The genetic ancestry cluster associated with self-reported Caucasian donors included over 65% of the 398 genotyped donors. The study aimed to test whether cataloging public T cell receptors could reveal signatures of past pathogen exposure. Using immunosequencing, the study profiled T cell repertoires from 500 to 800 subjects and related those repertoires to cytomegalovirus serostatus. Besides the first cohort of 666 subjects, a separate validation cohort made up of 90 to 150 different subjects was used. High-throughput TCR immunosequencing, statistical association of individual TCRs with disease status, and machine learning were combined to predict cytomegalovirus infection status. In a later analysis, previously published TCR beta repertoires from 666 donors were re-analyzed and high-resolution HLA genotyping was added so that TCR occurrence patterns could be studied. Rather than drawing on any new phenotypic data, the later analysis identified candidate immune exposures from TCR beta sequences and the way those sequences occurred across donors. In an earlier analysis of over 550 of the donors, high-throughput TCR beta sequencing was used to judge whether each TCR beta V gene segment behaved as functional or pseudogenic. Donor age, sex, ethnicity and CMV serostatus were compiled alongside the repertoire data. A later genetic analysis used genome-wide SNP genotypes for about 65% of the 666 donors, treating that subset as a discovery cohort. All discovery cohort repertoires had been generated on a single sequencing platform. Class I and class II HLA loci were covered by the typing at four-digit resolution. The number of donors typed differed by locus, with about 629-640 for A, B, C, DRB1 and DQB1, roughly 520 for DQA1, approximately 570 for DPA1, and around 430 for DPB1. Several DR-DQ haplotypes were treated as single units for association and clustering because of strong linkage in the cohort. Across 300 to 500 genotyped donors of the cohort, an average of roughly 230,000 unique TCR beta nucleotide sequences per donor were sequenced, and approximately 17% of those sequences were non-productive. Study-wide findings and limitations: In vitro tests confirmed that a few of the cytomegalovirus-associated TCR beta chains recognize cytomegalovirus antigens. In a later analysis, HLA-associated TCR beta chains were found to be more clonally expanded and to have lower generation probabilities than equally common non-associated chains. Across donors, most TCR sequences were observed very rarely, whereas some public TCRs were present in many individuals. In a later analysis, the rate of TCR association differed among HLA loci, with DRB1 alleles having the most associated TCRs and HLA-C alleles having the fewest. The presence/absence analyses assumed that sequencing depth was roughly uniform across donors, and that assumption may not be true. In a later analysis, around 17,000 TCR beta sequences were associated with specific HLA alleles at a false discovery rate of 0.05. A later analysis found that most CMV-associated TCR beta chains appeared HLA-restricted, with HLA associations seemingly driven largely by CMV exposure. An association between a missense DCLRE1C variant and V-gene and J-gene trimming of TCR beta chains was found in a later genetic analysis and replicated in an independent cohort. A group of highly shared sequence variants was considered likely to be a technical artifact of the sequencing pipeline. A total of fewer than 200 TCR beta chains were listed by the study as associated with cytomegalovirus. When HLA alleles, especially DR and DQ, strongly co-occurred, attributing TCR associations to individual alleles was difficult. Because HLA typing was unavailable for some donors at each locus, only the typed subset was used in association tests. The only immune exposure information available for the cohort was CMV serostatus. Linkage disequilibrium might explain the correlated functional status among segregating V segments, but an unknown experimental factor could not be excluded. A further reported finding was that TCR beta sequences accurately predicted the HLA-A and HLA-B alleles for most subjects in the first cohort. Only TCR beta chains were sequenced in this cohort, and the absence of alpha or paired-chain data limited detectable features. The authors suggested that the approach could potentially be generalized to other disease states and immunological phenotypes. Because counts were too low, about 15 rarely observed V segments, including chromosome 9 orphons, were left out of the earlier analysis of 587 of the donors. A later genetic analysis reported fewer N-insertions in productive TCRs among donors in an Asian-associated ancestry cluster than the roughly 690-donor mean. An earlier analysis of some 590 of the donors showed that most TCR beta V segments appeared in productive rearrangements either about 87% or about 30% of the time, which broadly matched IMGT annotations. Because the 87-base-pair reads could not distinguish some IMGT-functional V segments, including TRBV6-2 and TRBV6-3, those segments were excluded. The classifier was reported to diagnose cytomegalovirus status with high specificity and sensitivity in both the original and validation cohorts. A later analysis reported that several top co-occurrence clusters appeared linked to parvovirus B19, influenza, CMV and Epstein-Barr virus.

Library construction relied on the immunoSEQ multiplex PCR assay. For the multiplex PCR, a mixture combining 60 forward primers for TCR Vbeta segments and 13 reverse primers for TCR Jbeta segments was used. The CDR3 region of rearranged TCR beta genes was amplified from genomic DNA by a multiplex PCR assay. The Illumina HiSeq System was used to sequence the amplified TCR beta libraries as 87-base-pair reads. In the original analysis: In a later analysis, approximately 74 million unique TCR beta chains were counted across the roughly 610 repertoires, and roughly 9.9 million of these chains were shared by at least two donors. A nearest-neighbor algorithm error-corrected the raw reads and collapsed the reads into unique sequences, merging closely related sequences to remove PCR and sequencing errors. To assign V, D and J gene segments, CDR3 sequences were aligned to IMGT reference sequences. For a sequence to be retained, a match of at least six nucleotides to both a V gene segment and a J gene segment was required. A rearrangement counted as productive if the CDR3 had no stop codons and remained in frame with V and J, and every other rearrangement counted as non-productive. Following IMGT convention, CDR3 was defined as the stretch from the second conserved V-encoded cysteine up to the conserved J-encoded phenylalanine. In an earlier analysis of 550 to 650 of the donors, sequences lacking an unambiguous match to a single V gene segment were excluded. In an earlier analysis of around 600 of the donors, V segments were called functional above 56.7% productive rearrangements and were called segregating when the between-donor standard deviation exceeded 5%. To diagnose cytomegalovirus status from the catalog of TCR beta chain sequences, a statistical classification framework was built. A later analysis assigned V and J genes by comparing TCR nucleotide sequences with IMGT/GENE-DB human TR gene sequences. The TCRdist pipeline was used in a later analysis to assign CDR3 sequences and most-parsimonious VDJ recombination scenarios. A later analysis defined each TCR beta chain by its CDR3 amino acid sequence plus V-gene family, and excluded reads lacking a unique V-gene family. A later analysis removed several hundred highly shared, low-generation-probability nucleotide sequences to deal with suspected cross-contamination and a sequencing artifact. In a later analysis, a clonal expansion index was calculated for each public chain from normalized within-repertoire ranks of inferred template counts. A later analysis computed generation probabilities with a VDJ recombination model fitted to out-of-frame rearrangements, and checked the results against IGoR. A later analysis scored TCR-TCR, TCR-HLA and TCR-CMV co-occurrence with hypergeometric tests, applying a repertoire-size bias correction to TCR pairs. A later analysis estimated false discovery rates by permuting HLA or CMV assignments 20 times. In a later analysis, co-occurring TCRs were grouped using DBSCAN, and TCRdist sequence similarity was added for clustering within HLA-allele-positive subsets. Co-occurrence clustering excluded repertoires with fewer than 30,000 or more than 120,000 public chains, plus five with anomalous nucleotide sharing. TCRdb holds this immuneACCESS table with in-frame rearrangements only. Some clones are missing; in checked studies, unresolved V genes explain under half, and the rest has no known cause. V and J calls and clone size are those listed in that table; D and trimming were worked out from the DNA. This sample lists more than 65,000 clones; about 74% were detected once. The biggest ten clones account for over 8.5% of the sample.

The cohort consisted of 666 healthy bone marrow donors. At the time of sampling, all cohort members were nominally healthy, though unrecorded immune exposures were likely present. The donor was CMV seropositive and belonged to the group of more than 250 seropositive cohort members. Each donor provided a peripheral blood sample, and peripheral blood mononuclear cells were used for TCR beta sequencing. Genomic DNA extraction from the blood cell samples was performed with the Qiagen DNeasy Blood Extraction Kit. CDR3 length: 17 amino acids, cysteine to phenylalanine. The kept DNA is CDR3 alone, 51 bases in frame from the first base. Cut back by 3 bases and 2 bases, the V and J ends lie 14 bases apart. Reading the germline V gene (reference sequence) gives CDR1 LNHDA and CDR2 SQIVND.

The origin of this receptor is a woman in her fifties or sixties in good health and CMV-seropositive. Sample: PBMCs. The receptor chain draws on TRBV19 and TRBJ2-6; the D region possibly corresponds to TRBD1 (6 bases align). The DNA sequence is TGTGCCAGTAGTATGGGTCAGGGGCTTACTGGGGCCAACGTCCTGACTTTC. Translated, it gives CASSMGQGLTGANVLTF.